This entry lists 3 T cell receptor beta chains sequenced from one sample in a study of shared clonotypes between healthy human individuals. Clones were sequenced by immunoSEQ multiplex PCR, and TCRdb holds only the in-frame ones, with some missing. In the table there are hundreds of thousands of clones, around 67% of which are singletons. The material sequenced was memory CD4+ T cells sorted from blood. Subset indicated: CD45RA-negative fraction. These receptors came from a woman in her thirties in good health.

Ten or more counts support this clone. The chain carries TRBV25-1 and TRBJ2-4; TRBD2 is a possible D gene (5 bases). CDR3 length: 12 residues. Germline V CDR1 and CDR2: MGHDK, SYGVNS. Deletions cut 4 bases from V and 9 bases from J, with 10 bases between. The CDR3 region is CASSVTEGIQYF. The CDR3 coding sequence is TGTGCCAGCAGTGTTACCGAGGGCATTCAGTACTTC.

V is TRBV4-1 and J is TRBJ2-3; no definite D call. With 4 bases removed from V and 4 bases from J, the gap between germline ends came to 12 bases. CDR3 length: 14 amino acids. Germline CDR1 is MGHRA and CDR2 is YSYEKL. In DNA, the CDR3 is TGCGCCAGCAGCCGTCAAGACGGCCCAGATACGCAGTATTTT. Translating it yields CASSRQDGPDTQYF.

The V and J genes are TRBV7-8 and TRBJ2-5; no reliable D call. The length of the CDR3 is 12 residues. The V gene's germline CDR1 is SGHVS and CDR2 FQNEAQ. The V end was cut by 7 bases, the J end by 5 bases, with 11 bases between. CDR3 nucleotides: TGTGCCAGCAACCCCCTTGGGGAGACCCAGTACTTC. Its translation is CASNPLGETQYF.